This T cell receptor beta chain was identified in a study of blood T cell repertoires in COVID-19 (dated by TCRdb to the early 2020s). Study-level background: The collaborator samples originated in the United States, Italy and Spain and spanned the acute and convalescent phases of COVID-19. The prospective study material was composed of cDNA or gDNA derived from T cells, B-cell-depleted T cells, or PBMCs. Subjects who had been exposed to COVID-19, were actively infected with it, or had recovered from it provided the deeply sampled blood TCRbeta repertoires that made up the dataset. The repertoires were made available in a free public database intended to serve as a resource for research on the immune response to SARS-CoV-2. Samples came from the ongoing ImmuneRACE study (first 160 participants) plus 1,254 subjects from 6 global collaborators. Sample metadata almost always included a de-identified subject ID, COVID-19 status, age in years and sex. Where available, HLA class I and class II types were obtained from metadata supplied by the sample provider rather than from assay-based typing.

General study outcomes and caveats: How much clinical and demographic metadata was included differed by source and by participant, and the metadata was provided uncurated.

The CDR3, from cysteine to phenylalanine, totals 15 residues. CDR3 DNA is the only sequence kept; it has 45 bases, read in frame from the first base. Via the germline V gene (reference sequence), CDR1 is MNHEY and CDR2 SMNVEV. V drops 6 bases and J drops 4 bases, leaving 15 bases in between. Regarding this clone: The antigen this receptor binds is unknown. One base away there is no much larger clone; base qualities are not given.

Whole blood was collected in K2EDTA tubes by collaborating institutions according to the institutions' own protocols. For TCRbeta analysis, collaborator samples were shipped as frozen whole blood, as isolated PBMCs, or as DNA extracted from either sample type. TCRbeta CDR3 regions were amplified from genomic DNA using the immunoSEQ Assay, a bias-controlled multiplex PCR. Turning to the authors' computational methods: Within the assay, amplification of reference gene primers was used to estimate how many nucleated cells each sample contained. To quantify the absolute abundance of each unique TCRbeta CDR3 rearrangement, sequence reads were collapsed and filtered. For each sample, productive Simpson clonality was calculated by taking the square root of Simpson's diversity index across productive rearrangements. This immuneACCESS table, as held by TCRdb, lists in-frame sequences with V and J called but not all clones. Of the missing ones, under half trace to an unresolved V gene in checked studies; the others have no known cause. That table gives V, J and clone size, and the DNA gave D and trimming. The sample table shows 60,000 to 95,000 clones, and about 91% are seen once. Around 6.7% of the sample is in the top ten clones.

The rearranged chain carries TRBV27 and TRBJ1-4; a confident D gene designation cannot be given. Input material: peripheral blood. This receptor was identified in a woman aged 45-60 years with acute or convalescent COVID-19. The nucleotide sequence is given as TGTGCCAGCAGACAGCCGGGAGCTCATAATGAAAAACTGTTTTTT. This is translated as CASRQPGAHNEKLFF.